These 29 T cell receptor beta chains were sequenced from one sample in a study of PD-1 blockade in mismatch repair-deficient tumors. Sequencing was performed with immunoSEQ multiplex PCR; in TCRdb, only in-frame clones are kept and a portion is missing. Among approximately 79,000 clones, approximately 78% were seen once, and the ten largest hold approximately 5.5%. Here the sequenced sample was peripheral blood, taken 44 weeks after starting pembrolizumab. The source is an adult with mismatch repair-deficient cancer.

CDR3 coding DNA: TGTGCCAGCAGCTTAATGCCTAAGGACGGCTACACCTTC. It specifies CASSLMPKDGYTF. The chain recombines TRBV7-9 with TRBJ1-2, with unresolved D. V lost 2 bases and J lost 8, with 12 bases in between. CDR1 and CDR2 from the germline V gene are SEHNR and FQNEAQ (reference sequence). The CDR3 extends over 13 amino acids.

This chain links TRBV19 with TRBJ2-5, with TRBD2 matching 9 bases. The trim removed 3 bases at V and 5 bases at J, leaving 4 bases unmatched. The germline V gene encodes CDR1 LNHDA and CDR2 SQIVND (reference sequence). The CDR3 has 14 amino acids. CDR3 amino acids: CASSIAGGLETQYF. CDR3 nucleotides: TGTGCCAGTAGTATTGCGGGAGGGCTTGAGACCCAGTACTTC.

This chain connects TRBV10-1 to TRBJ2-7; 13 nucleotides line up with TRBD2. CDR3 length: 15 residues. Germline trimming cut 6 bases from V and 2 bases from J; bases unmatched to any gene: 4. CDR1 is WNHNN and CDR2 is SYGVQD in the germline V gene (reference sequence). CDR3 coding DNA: TGCGCCAGCAGCCTCGGGACTAGCGGGGCCTACGAGCAGTACTTC. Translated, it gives CASSLGTSGAYEQYF.

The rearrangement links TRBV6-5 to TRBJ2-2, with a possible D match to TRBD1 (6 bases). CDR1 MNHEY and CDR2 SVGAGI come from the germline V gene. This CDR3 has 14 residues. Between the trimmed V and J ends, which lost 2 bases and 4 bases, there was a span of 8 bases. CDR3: CASSYARGTGELFF. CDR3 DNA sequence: TGTGCCAGCAGTTACGCCAGGGGCACCGGGGAGCTGTTTTTT.

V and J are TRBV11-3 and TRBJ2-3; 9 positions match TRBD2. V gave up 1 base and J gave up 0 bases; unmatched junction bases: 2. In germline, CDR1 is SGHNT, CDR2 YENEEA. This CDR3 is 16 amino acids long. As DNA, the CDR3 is TGTGCCAGCAGCTTAGGACTAGCGGCTAGCACAGATACGCAGTATTTT. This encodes CASSLGLAASTDTQYF. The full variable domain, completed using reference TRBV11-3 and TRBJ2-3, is EAGVVQSPRYKIIEKKQPVAFWCNPISGHNTLYWYLQNLGQGPELLIRYENEEAVDDSQLPKDRFSAERLKGVDSTLKIQPAELGDSAVYLCASSLGLAASTDTQYFGPGTRLTVL.

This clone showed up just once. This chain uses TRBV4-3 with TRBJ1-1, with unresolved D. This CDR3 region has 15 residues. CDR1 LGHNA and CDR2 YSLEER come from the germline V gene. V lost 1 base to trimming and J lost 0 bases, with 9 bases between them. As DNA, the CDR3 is TGCGCCAGCAGCCAAGGACTAATTTTGAACACTGAAGCTTTCTTT. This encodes CASSQGLILNTEAFF.

For the CDR3, the DNA is TGCGCCAGCAGCTCCAAGGGGTTTATGAACACTGAAGCTTTCTTT. Translation gives CASSSKGFMNTEAFF. The V gene is TRBV5-1, the J gene TRBJ1-1; tentatively, D is TRBD1 (5 bases). CDR3 length: 15 residues. Trimming removed 3 bases at V and 0 bases at J, with 12 bases between. Germline CDR1 is SGHRS and CDR2 is YFSETQ.

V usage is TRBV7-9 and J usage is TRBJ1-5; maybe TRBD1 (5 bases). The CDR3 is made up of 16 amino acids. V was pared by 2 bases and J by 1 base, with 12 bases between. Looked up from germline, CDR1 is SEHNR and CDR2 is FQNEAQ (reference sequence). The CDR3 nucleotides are TGTGCCAGCAGCTTATATCAGGGTCAAAGCAATCAGCCCCAGCATTTT. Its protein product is CASSLYQGQSNQPQHF.

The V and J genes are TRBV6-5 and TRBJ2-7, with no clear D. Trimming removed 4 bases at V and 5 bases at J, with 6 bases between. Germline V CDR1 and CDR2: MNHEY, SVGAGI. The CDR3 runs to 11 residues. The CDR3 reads CASSSRHEQYF. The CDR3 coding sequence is TGTGCCAGCAGTTCAAGACACGAGCAGTACTTC.

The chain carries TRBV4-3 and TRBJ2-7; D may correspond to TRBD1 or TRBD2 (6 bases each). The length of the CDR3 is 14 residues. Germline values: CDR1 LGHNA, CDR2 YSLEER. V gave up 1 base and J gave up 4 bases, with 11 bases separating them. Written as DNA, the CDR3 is TGCGCCAGCAGCCAAGCTTGGAGGGGGTACGAGCAGTACTTC. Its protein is CASSQAWRGYEQYF.

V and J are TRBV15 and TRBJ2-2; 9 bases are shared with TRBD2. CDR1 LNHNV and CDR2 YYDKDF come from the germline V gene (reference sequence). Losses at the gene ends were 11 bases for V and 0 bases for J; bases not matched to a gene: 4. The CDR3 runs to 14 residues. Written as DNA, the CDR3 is TGTGCCGCGGGAGGGCTTTCGAACACCGGGGAGCTGTTTTTT. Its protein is CAAGGLSNTGELFF.

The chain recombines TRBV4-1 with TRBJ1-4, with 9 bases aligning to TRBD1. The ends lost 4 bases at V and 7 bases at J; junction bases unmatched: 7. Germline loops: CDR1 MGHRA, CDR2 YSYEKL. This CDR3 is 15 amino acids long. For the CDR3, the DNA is TGCGCCAGCAGCCTTACCGGGACAGGGTCTGAAAAACTGTTTTTT. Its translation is CASSLTGTGSEKLFF.

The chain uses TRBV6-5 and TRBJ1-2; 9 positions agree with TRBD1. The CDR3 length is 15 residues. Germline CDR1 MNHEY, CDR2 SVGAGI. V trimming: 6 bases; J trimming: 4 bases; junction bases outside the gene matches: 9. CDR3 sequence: CASSYDGTGTYGYTF. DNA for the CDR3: TGTGCCAGCAGCTACGATGGGACAGGGACCTATGGCTACACCTTC.

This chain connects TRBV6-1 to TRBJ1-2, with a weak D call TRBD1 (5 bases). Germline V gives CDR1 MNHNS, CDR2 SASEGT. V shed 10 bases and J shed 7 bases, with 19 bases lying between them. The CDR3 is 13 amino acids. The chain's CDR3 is CATLDRGSRGYTF. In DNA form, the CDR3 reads TGTGCCACCTTAGACAGAGGGAGCCGTGGCTACACCTTC.

DNA for the CDR3: TGTGCCAGCAGCCCAGGGCTGGGAAACACCATATATTTT. Protein: CASSPGLGNTIYF. V gene TRBV27 combines with J gene TRBJ1-3; D may be TRBD1 (5 bases). V lost 6 bases and J 4 bases, leaving 10 bases between the germline ends. This CDR3 has 13 residues. Germline CDR1 is MNHEY and CDR2 is SMNVEV (reference sequence).

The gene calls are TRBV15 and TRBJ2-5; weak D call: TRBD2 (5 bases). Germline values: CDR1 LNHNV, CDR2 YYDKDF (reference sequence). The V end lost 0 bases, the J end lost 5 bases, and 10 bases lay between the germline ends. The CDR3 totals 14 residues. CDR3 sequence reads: CATSREAGWETQYF. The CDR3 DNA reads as TGTGCCACCAGCAGAGAGGCGGGTTGGGAGACCCAGTACTTC.

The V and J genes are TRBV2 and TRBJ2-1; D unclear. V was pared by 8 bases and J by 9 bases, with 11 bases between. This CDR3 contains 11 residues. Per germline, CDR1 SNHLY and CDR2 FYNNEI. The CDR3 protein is CASGQSVEQFF. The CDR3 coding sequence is TGTGCCAGCGGGCAGTCTGTTGAGCAGTTCTTC.

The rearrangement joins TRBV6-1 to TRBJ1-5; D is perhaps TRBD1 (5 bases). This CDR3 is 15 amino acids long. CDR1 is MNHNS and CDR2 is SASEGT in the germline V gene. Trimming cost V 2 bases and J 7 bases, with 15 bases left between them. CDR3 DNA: TGTGCCAGCAGTGAATCGACAGCTTTTGGGCAGCCCCAGCATTTT. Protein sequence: CASSESTAFGQPQHF.

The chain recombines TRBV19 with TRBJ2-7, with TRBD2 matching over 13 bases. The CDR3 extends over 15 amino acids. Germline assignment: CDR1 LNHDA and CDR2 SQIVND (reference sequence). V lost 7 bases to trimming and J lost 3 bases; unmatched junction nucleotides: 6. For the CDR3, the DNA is TGTGCCAGTATGGGGACTAGCGGGATGTACTACGAGCAGTACTTC. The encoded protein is CASMGTSGMYYEQYF.

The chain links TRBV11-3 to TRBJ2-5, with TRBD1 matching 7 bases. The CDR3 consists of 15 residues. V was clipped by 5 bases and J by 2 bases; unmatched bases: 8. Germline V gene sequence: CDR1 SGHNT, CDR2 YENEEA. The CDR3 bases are TGTGCCAGCAGCAGAGGGACAGCTAATCAAGAGACCCAGTACTTC. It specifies CASSRGTANQETQYF.

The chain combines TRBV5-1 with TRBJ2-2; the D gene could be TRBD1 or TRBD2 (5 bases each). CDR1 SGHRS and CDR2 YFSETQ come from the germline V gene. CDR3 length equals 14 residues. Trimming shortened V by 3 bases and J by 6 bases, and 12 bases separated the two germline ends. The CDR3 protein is CASSSTMGAGELFF. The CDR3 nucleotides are TGCGCCAGCAGCTCAACGATGGGGGCCGGGGAGCTGTTTTTT.

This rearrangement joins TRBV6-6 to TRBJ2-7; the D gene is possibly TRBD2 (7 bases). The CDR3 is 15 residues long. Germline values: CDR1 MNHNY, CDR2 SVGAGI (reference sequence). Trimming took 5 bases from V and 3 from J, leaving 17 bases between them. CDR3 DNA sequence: TGTGCCAGCAGTGATCCTCTAGGGGGGGACTACGAGCAGTACTTC. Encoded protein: CASSDPLGGDYEQYF.

The chain's CDR3 is CASSREGRGQETQYF. The CDR3 nucleotides read TGTGCCAGCAGTCGAGAGGGGCGGGGCCAAGAGACCCAGTACTTC. The chain recombines TRBV6-6 with TRBJ2-5; possible D gene TRBD2, 6 bases. Germline CDR1 is MNHNY and CDR2 is SVGAGI (reference sequence). CDR3 length: 15 residues. Trimming shortened V by 5 bases and J by 1 base, and 14 bases separated the two germline ends.

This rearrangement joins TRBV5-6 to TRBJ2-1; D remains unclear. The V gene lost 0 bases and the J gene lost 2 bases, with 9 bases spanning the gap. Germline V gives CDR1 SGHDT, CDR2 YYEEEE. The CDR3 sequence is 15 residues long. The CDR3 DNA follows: TGTGCCAGCAGCTTGGATCAGGCCACCTACAATGAGCAGTTCTTC. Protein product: CASSLDQATYNEQFF.

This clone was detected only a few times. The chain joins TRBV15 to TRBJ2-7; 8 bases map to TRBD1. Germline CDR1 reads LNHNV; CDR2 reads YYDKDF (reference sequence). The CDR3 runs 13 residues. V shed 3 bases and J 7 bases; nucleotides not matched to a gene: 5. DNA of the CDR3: TGTGCCACCAGCAGGGACAGGGTGCGGGAGCAGTACTTC. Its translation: CATSRDRVREQYF.

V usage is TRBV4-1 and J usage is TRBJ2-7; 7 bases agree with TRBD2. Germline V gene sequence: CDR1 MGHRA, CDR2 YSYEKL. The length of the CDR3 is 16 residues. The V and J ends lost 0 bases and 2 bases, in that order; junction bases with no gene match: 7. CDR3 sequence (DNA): TGCGCCAGCAGCCAAGATCAGGGAGGGTTCACCTACGAGCAGTACTTC. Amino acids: CASSQDQGGFTYEQYF.

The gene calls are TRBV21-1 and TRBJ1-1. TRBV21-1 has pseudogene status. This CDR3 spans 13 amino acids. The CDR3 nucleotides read TGTGCCAGCAGCTTAAGGCAGAACACTGAAGCTTTCTTT. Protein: CASSLRQNTEAFF.

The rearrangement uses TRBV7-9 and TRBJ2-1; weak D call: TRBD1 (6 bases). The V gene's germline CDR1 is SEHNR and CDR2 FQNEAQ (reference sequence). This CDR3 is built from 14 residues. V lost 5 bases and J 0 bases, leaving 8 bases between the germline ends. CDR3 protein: CASSTRGSYNEQFF. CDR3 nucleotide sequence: TGTGCCAGCAGCACCAGGGGCTCCTACAATGAGCAGTTCTTC.

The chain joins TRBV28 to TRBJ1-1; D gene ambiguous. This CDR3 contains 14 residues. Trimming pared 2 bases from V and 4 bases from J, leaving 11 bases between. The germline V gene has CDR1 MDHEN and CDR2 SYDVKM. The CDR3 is CASSLGRGSTEAFF. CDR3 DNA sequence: TGTGCCAGCAGTTTAGGGCGGGGTAGCACTGAAGCTTTCTTT.